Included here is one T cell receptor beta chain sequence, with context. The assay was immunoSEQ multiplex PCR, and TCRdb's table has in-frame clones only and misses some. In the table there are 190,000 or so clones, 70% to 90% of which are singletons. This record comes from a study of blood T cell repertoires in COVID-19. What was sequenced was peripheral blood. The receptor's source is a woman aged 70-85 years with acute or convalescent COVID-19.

The CDR3 sequence is CASRSSAAYEQYF. In nucleotides, the CDR3 is TGTGCCAGCAGGTCCTCCGCGGCCTACGAGCAGTACTTC. The chain has TRBV7-8 and TRBJ2-7; D remains unclear. V lost 6 bases to trimming and J lost 2 bases, with 11 bases between them. The CDR3 runs to 13 residues. CDR1 is SGHVS and CDR2 is FQNEAQ in the germline V gene.